Listed below are T cell receptor beta chains from one sample, sequenced in a study of human T cells and chemical hapten exposure. TCRdb processed the RACE reads anew with MiXCR; each CDR3 protein has one entry. The repertoire holds approximately 340,000 distinct CDR3 sequences, with approximately 6.9% as singletons. Sample: whole blood, taken in connection with sensitization to the hapten diphenylcyclopropenone (DPC). The receptor source for this set is a woman aged 18-29 years with alopecia areata. Some clones in this sample may be carry-over from other donors' samples. CDR3s include the opening cysteine and the closing phenylalanine or tryptophan. A D gene is named only where the DNA matches it firmly. The size field is filled for only some rows; it gives once, few, many or a size class.

D gene | J gene | clone size | V gene | CDR3 DNA | CDR3 protein
NA | TRBJ2-1 | few | TRBV5-6 | TGTGCCAGCAGCTTGGGGCAGCACCTCTCTGAGCAGTTCTTC | CASSLGQHLSEQFF
NA | TRBJ2-1 | many | TRBV7-8 | TGTGCCAGCAGCCCCGCCCCCTACAATGAGCAGTTCTTC | CASSPAPYNEQFF
NA | TRBJ1-1 | few | TRBV10-3 | TGTGCCATCAAGAGCAGAGGGGTCACTGAAGCTTTCTTT | CAIKSRGVTEAFF
TRBD1 | TRBJ2-7 | many | TRBV6-5 | TGTGCCAGCAGTCCCCCAAAGGGACAGGGGGACGGCGAGCAGTACTTC | CASSPPKGQGDGEQYF
TRBD1 | TRBJ1-5 | few | TRBV5-6 | TGTGCCAGCAGCCTGGGACAGGGGTTTAAACAGCCCCAGCATTTT | CASSLGQGFKQPQHF
NA | TRBJ2-1 | NA | TRBV6-5 | TGTGCCAGCAGGATCGAGACTAGTATGAATGAGCAGTTCTTC | CASRIETSMNEQFF
NA | TRBJ1-5 | few | TRBV15 | TGTGCCACCAGCAGAGATCACAGTACTTCTAGCAATCAGCCCCAGCATTTT | CATSRDHSTSSNQPQHF
TRBD1 | TRBJ1-5 | NA | TRBV7-2 | TGTGCCAGCAGCTTAGTGGCAGGGGGCCAGCCCCAGCATTTT | CASSLVAGGQPQHF
NA | TRBJ2-3 | few | TRBV29-1 | TGCAGCGTGGGGCGTGGCGGAGTAGGCACAGATACGCAGTATTTT | CSVGRGGVGTDTQYF
TRBD1 | TRBJ1-1 | few | TRBV20-1 | TGCAGTGCTATAGACAGGGTTGAAGCTTTCTTT | CSAIDRVEAFF
NA | TRBJ1-1 | many | TRBV3-1 | TGTGCCAGCAGCCCGCGTGTATTAGCCATGAACACTGAAGCTTTCTTT | CASSPRVLAMNTEAFF
NA | TRBJ2-7 | many | TRBV27 | TGTGCCGCGGGACTGCTCGGTAACGAGCAGTACTTC | CAAGLLGNEQYF
TRBD1 | TRBJ2-1 | many | TRBV4-3 | TGCGCCAGCAGCCAAGACCAAGGACAGGGAGGCAATGAGCAGTTCTTC | CASSQDQGQGGNEQFF
NA | TRBJ1-1 | many | TRBV9 | TGTGCCAGCAGCGTATTACAAACCACTGAAGCTTTCTTT | CASSVLQTTEAFF
TRBD1 | TRBJ1-2 | few | TRBV6-2/TRBV6-3 | TGTGCCAGCAGTTACCCCGCAGGGGGCCGTGGCTACACCTTC | CASSYPAGGRGYTF
NA | TRBJ2-7 | many | TRBV15 | TGTGCCACCAGCAAGAACAGGGCTGCCTACGAGCAGTACTTC | CATSKNRAAYEQYF
NA | TRBJ2-4 | NA | TRBV27 | TGTGCCAGCAGTTTCCAAGCTCGCAACATTCAGTACTTC | CASSFQARNIQYF
NA | TRBJ1-2 | few | TRBV6-5 | TGTGCCAGCAGAATAGCCCTCTTTTCCTATGGCTACACCTTC | CASRIALFSYGYTF
NA | TRBJ1-2 | NA | TRBV2 | TGTGCCAGCAGGGTCCGGAACTATGGCTACACCTTC | CASRVRNYGYTF
NA | TRBJ2-4 | few | TRBV3-1 | TGTGCCAGCAGCCAAGATCGGTCTAGCATGTACTTC | CASSQDRSSMYF
NA | TRBJ2-1 | NA | TRBV7-2 | TGTGCCAGCAGCTTAGTAGGGCCCGAGGGCTATGAGCAGTTCTTC | CASSLVGPEGYEQFF
TRBD1 | TRBJ2-7 | NA | TRBV9 | TGTGCCAGCAGCGCCCGGGACAGCTCCTACGAGCTGTACTTC | CASSARDSSYELYF
TRBD1 | TRBJ2-7 | NA | TRBV20-1 | TGCAGTGCTAGCCGGGACAGGGGCTACGAGCAGTACTTC | CSASRDRGYEQYF
NA | TRBJ1-2 | many | TRBV3-1 | TGTGCCAGCAGCCAAGATGACAGTATTAACTATGGCTACACCTTC | CASSQDDSINYGYTF
NA | TRBJ1-1 | NA | TRBV5-1 | TGCGCCAGCTCTTACCGAGGCAATGGTGAAGCTTTCTTT | CASSYRGNGEAFF
TRBD2 | TRBJ2-1 | many | TRBV4-3 | TGCGCCAGCAGCCAAGTCCCTAGCGGGGGGGCCTCCAATGAGCAGTTCTTC | CASSQVPSGGASNEQFF
NA | TRBJ1-1 | NA | TRBV18 | TGTGCCAGCTCACACGTAGGGGTCACTGAAGCTTTCTTT | CASSHVGVTEAFF
NA | TRBJ2-3 | many | TRBV7-2 | TGTGCCAGCAGCTTAAACGGACGCACAGATACGCAGTATTTT | CASSLNGRTDTQYF
TRBD1 | TRBJ1-3 | NA | TRBV20-1 | TGCAGTGCTAGAGATCCGAGACAGGGGGCCTCGATCTCTGGAAACACCATATATTTT | CSARDPRQGASISGNTIYF
TRBD2 | TRBJ2-3 | many | TRBV12-3/TRBV12-4 | TGTGCCAGCAGCTGGACTAGCGGCACAGATACGCAGTATTTT | CASSWTSGTDTQYF
NA | TRBJ1-2 | few | TRBV5-1 | TGCGCCAGCAGCTTGGTGGGCGGGAACTATGGCTACACCTTC | CASSLVGGNYGYTF
NA | TRBJ2-7 | few | TRBV9 | TGTGCCAGCAGCGAGGGGGGCCCTTACGAGCAGTACTTC | CASSEGGPYEQYF
NA | TRBJ2-7 | NA | TRBV12-3/TRBV12-4 | TGTGCCAGCACCTCAGGCTACGAGCAGTACTTC | CASTSGYEQYF
TRBD1 | TRBJ2-3 | many | TRBV29-1 | TGCAGCGACAGGGGACCACCGGCCACAGATACGCAGTATTTT | CSDRGPPATDTQYF
NA | TRBJ2-3 | few | TRBV7-2 | TGTGCCAGCAGCCCCGCGGCGGATACGCAGTATTTT | CASSPAADTQYF
TRBD1 | TRBJ1-1 | few | TRBV5-1 | TGCGCCAGCAGCTTAACAGGGGAATCGGGAGCTTTCTTT | CASSLTGESGAFF